A selection of T cell receptor beta chains follows, all from one sample in a study of cytomegalovirus exposure and HLA in healthy donors. Here immunoSEQ multiplex PCR was the method, and the copy in TCRdb shows in-frame clones only, minus some. The sample lists 150,000 to 200,000 clones, roughly 80% occurring once. The material sequenced was PBMCs. Receptors originate from a young man in good health and CMV-seropositive. CDR3s include the opening cysteine and the closing phenylalanine or tryptophan. A D gene is named only where the DNA matches it firmly. The size field is filled for only some rows; it gives once, few, many or a size class.

TRBJ2-7,.,.,15,TRBV7-8,TGTGCCAGCAGCTTACACCGGGAATTAGGATACGAGCAGTACTTC,CASSLHRELGYEQYF
TRBJ1-1,.,.,13,TRBV18,TGTGCCAGCTCACCAAGGGAGACGGGTGAAGCTTTCTTT,CASSPRETGEAFF
TRBJ1-1,.,.,13,TRBV18,TGTGCCAGCTCACCACCGGGACATGCTGAAGCTTTCTTT,CASSPPGHAEAFF
TRBJ2-2,.,.,14,TRBV6-5,TGTGCCAGCAGTTACTTCCGGGAAGCCGGGGAGCTGTTTTTT,CASSYFREAGELFF
TRBJ1-2,TRBD1,.,13,TRBV7-2,TGTGCCAGCAGCCCGCGGACAGGGCAGGGCTACACCTTC,CASSPRTGQGYTF
TRBJ1-6,.,.,15,TRBV4-3,TGCGCCAGCAGCCAAGACCGCGGGGCGGGTTCACCCCTCCACTTT,CASSQDRGAGSPLHF
TRBJ1-6,.,.,19,TRBV5-1,TGCGCCAGCAGCTTGGACCGGGGGATGCGCAGCTTTTCAAATTCACCCCTCCACTTT,CASSLDRGMRSFSNSPLHF
TRBJ1-1,.,.,12,TRBV19,TGTGCCAGTAGTATCCGGGGCACTGAAGCTTTCTTT,CASSIRGTEAFF
TRBJ2-2,.,.,15,TRBV7-2,TGTGCCAGCAGGCGGGACGCCGTGAACACCGGGGAGCTGTTTTTT,CASRRDAVNTGELFF
TRBJ2-3,TRBD1,.,15,TRBV13,TGTGCCAGCTCCCATGGATCCCCACAGGGGGATACGCAGTATTTT,CASSHGSPQGDTQYF
TRBJ1-1,.,.,16,TRBV7-8,TGTGCCAGCAGCTTAGGGAAAGACACCTTGAACACTGAAGCTTTCTTT,CASSLGKDTLNTEAFF
TRBJ2-2,TRBD1,few,12,TRBV6-5,TGTGCCAGCAGAACAGGGGCCGGGGAGCTGTTTTTT,CASRTGAGELFF
TRBJ2-7,.,.,13,TRBV6-5,TGTGCCAGCAGTGAGGGAAGCTCCTACGAGCAGTACTTC,CASSEGSSYEQYF
TRBJ2-6,TRBD1,.,15,TRBV10-3,TGTGCCATCAGTATACAGGGGACTGGGGCCAACGTCCTGACTTTC,CAISIQGTGANVLTF
TRBJ2-5,.,once,14,TRBV6-1,TGTGCCAGCAGACTCTATGACAGCCAAGAGACCCAGTACTTC,CASRLYDSQETQYF
TRBJ2-1,TRBD1,.,13,TRBV14,TGTGCCAGCAGCCAGGCGACCGGGACAGGGCAGTTCTTC,CASSQATGTGQFF
TRBJ1-3,TRBD1,.,17,TRBV7-8,TGTGCCAGCAGCTTAGAATACGGGACAGGGGCTGGAAACACCATATATTTT,CASSLEYGTGAGNTIYF
TRBJ1-2,TRBD1,.,16,TRBV5-6,TGTGCCAGCAGCAGTACAGGGGCCCAACTACGCTATGGCTACACCTTC,CASSSTGAQLRYGYTF
TRBJ2-3,TRBD1,.,14,TRBV6-5,TGTGCCAGCAGCCCCAGGGGGCAGGGAGATACGCAGTATTTT,CASSPRGQGDTQYF
TRBJ1-5,TRBD1,.,15,TRBV28,TGTGCCAGCAGCCCCGGGACAGGGAGCAATCAGCCCCAGCATTTT,CASSPGTGSNQPQHF
TRBJ2-7,TRBD2,.,15,TRBV28,TGTGCCAGCAGTTGGGGCACTAGCGGGTCCCCCGAGCAGTACTTC,CASSWGTSGSPEQYF
TRBJ2-2,TRBD2,once,17,TRBV9,TGTGCCAGCAGCGTAGAGGTCGCTAGCGGGAACACCGGGGAGCTGTTTTTT,CASSVEVASGNTGELFF
TRBJ2-5,TRBD2,.,16,TRBV4-3,TGCGCCAGCAGCCAAGAATGGCGGGGGGGCCGGGAGACCCAGTACTTC,CASSQEWRGGRETQYF
TRBJ2-3,TRBD1,.,14,TRBV5-4,TGTGCCAGCAGCCTGCGACAGGGGATAGATACGCAGTATTTT,CASSLRQGIDTQYF
TRBJ1-5,.,.,17,TRBV10-3,TGTGCCATCAGTGAGTCGAAGTGGGGCGGGGGCAATCAGCCCCAGCATTTT,CAISESKWGGGNQPQHF
TRBJ1-1,TRBD1,.,15,TRBV6-5,TGTGCCAGCAGGGTAGACAGGGATCGAAGCACTGAAGCTTTCTTT,CASRVDRDRSTEAFF
TRBJ2-7,.,few,15,TRBV19,TGTGCCAGTAGTATTGCTCAGGGGATATCCTACGAGCAGTACTTC,CASSIAQGISYEQYF
TRBJ1-4,.,.,14,TRBV27,TGTGCCAGCAGTTTTGGGGGGGCGAATGAAAAACTGTTTTTT,CASSFGGANEKLFF
TRBJ2-6,TRBD2,.,15,TRBV30,TGTGCCTGGAGCCCCGGGGGGGCTGGGGCCAACGTCCTGACTTTC,CAWSPGGAGANVLTF